This T cell receptor (beta chain) originates from a study of blood T cell repertoires in COVID-19. For the study at large: Acute-phase and convalescent COVID-19 samples originated in the United States, Italy and Spain. Sources were T cells, B-cell-depleted T cells, or PBMCs; the material itself was cDNA or gDNA.

Source study methods: Estimation of nucleated cell counts was performed using reference gene primer amplification. The data were produced by immunoSEQ multiplex PCR, yet TCRdb's version contains in-frame clones alone and is incomplete. The V and J calls and clone size are taken from that table; D and trimming were inferred from the DNA. Of some 150,000 clones listed, about 87% were seen once; the top ten hold 3% to 4%. Germline assignment: CDR1 SNHLY and CDR2 FYNNEI. CDR3 size: 15 residues. V was clipped by 5 bases and J by 4 bases; unmatched bases: 7. The sequenced sample was peripheral blood. The gene calls are TRBV2 and TRBJ2-3; 9 bases fit TRBD1. The sequence was collected from a woman aged 60-75 years who had recovered from COVID-19. In nucleotides, the CDR3 is TGTGCCAGCAGTTCGGACAGGGGAATCGCAGATACGCAGTATTTT. It codes for CASSSDRGIADTQYF.